This T cell receptor beta chain appears in the sequencing data of a study of Graves' ophthalmopathy and Graves' hyperthyroidism. The study, taken as a whole, reports: Blood also held most thyroid clonotypes expanded above 0.001 frequency.

For this clonotype: Its antigen is not known.

This CDR3 contains 13 residues. The V end lost 0 bases, the J end lost 6 bases, and 7 bases lay between the germline ends. Germline V gene sequence: CDR1 SGHTS, CDR2 YDEGEE. TCR beta CDR3 amplification used RNA transcripts. An opening RT-PCR round employed HTBI primers and preceded a second-round multiplex PCR. A single record per CDR3 protein comes from TCRdb applying MiXCR to the multiplex PCR reads. This sample has 600,000 to 700,000 distinct CDR3 sequences, with roughly 41% found just once. The source of this sequence is an adult man with Graves' ophthalmopathy. Sequenced: peripheral blood. The chain has TRBV5-8 and TRBJ1-5; tentative D call: TRBD1 (6 bases). CDR3 sequence: CASSLDRAQPQHF. Here the CDR3 DNA reads TGTGCCAGCAGCTTGGACAGGGCTCAGCCCCAGCATTTT.